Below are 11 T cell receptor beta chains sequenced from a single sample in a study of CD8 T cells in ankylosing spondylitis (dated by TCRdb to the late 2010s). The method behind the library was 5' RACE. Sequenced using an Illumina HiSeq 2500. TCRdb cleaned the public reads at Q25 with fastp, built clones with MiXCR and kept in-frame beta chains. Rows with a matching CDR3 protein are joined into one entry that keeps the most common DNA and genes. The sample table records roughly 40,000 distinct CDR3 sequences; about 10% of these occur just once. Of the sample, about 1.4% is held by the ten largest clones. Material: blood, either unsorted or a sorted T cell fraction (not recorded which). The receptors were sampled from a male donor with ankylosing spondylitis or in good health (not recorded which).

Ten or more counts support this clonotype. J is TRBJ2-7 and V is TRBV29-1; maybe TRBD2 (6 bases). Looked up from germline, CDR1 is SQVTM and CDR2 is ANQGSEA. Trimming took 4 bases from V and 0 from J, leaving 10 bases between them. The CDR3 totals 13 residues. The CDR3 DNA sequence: TGCAGCGTTGGGACCGGGAGCTCCTACGAGCAGTACTTC. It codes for CSVGTGSSYEQYF.

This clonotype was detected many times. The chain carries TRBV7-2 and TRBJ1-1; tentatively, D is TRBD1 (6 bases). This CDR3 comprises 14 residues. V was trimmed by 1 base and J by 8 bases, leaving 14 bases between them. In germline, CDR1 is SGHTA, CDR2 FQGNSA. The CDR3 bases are TGTGCCAGCAGCTTAGAGATGGTGGGGACAGAAGCTTTCTTT. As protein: CASSLEMVGTEAFF.

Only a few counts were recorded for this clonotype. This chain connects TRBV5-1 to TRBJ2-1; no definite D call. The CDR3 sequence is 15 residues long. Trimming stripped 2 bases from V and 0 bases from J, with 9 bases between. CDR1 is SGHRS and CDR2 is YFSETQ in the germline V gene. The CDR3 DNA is TGCGCCAGCAGCTTTAGTCGAAGCTCCTACAATGAGCAGTTCTTC. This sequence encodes CASSFSRSSYNEQFF. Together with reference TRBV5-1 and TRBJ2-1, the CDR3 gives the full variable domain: KAGVTQTPRYLIKTRGQQVTLSCSPISGHRSVSWYQQTPGQGLQFLFEYFSETQRNKGNFPGRFSGRQFSNSRSEMNVSTLELGDSALYLCASSFSRSSYNEQFFGPGTRLTVL.

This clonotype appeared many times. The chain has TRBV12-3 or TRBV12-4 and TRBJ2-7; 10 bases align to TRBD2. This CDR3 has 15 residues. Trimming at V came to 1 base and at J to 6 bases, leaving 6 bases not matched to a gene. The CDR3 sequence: CASSLGPAGGLEQYF. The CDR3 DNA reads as TGTGCCAGCAGTTTAGGGCCAGCGGGGGGGCTCGAGCAGTACTTC.

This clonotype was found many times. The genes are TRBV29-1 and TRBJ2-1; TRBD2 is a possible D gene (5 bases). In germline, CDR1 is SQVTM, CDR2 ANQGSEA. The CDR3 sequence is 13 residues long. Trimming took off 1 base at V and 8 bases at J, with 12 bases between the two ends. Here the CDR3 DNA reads TGCAGCGTTGAAGGTGAATCAGCGGATGAGCAGTTCTTC. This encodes CSVEGESADEQFF.

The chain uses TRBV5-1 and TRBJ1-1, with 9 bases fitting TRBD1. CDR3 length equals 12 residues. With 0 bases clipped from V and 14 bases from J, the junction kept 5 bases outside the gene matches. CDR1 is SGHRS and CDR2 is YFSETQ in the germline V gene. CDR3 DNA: TGCGCCAGCAGCTTGGGGGACAGGGCGACCTTCTTT. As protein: CASSLGDRATFF.

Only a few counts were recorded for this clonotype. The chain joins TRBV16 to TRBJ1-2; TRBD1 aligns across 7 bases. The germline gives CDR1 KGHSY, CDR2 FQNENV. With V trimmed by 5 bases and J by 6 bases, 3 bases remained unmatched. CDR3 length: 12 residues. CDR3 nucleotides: TGTGCCAGCAGCGAAACAGGGGATGGCTACACCTTC. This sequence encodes CASSETGDGYTF.

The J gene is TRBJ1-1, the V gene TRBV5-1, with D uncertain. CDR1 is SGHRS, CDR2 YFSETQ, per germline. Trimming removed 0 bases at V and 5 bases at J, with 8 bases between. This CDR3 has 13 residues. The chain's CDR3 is CASSLDAQTEAFF. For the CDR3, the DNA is TGCGCCAGCAGCTTGGATGCACAAACTGAAGCTTTCTTT.

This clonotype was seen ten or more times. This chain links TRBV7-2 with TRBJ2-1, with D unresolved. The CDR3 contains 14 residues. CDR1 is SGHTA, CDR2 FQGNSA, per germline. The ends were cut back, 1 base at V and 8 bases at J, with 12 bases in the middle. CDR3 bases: TGTGCCAGCAGCTTAGGGCAGCTAGGCGATGAGCAGTTCTTC. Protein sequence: CASSLGQLGDEQFF.

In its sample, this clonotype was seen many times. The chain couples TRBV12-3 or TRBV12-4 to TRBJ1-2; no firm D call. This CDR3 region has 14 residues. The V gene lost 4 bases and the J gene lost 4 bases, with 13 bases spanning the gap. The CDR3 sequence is CASSSPGIIYGYTF. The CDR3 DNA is TGTGCCAGCAGTTCCCCTGGGATAATCTATGGCTACACCTTC.

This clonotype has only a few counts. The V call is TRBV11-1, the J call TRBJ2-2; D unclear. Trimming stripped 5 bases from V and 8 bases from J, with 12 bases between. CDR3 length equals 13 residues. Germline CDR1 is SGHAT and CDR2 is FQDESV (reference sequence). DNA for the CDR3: TGTGCCAGCAGCGCCATCAGGCAGGGGGAGCTGTTTTTT. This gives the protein CASSAIRQGELFF.